These T cell receptor beta chains were read from a single sample in a study of shared clonotypes between healthy human individuals. Generated by immunoSEQ multiplex PCR, the TCRdb table keeps only in-frame clones and is missing some. The sample has approximately 2,000,000 clones, 80% to 95% seen once. Sequenced: naive CD4+ T cells from PBMCs. These receptors came from a man aged 18 to 29 in good health. Some clones in this sample may be carry-over from other donors' samples. Each CDR3 is given with its conserved first and last residue. Fields, in order: clone size, V gene, D gene, J gene, CDR3 protein, CDR3 DNA. The D gene is left open where the match is weak. Some rows mark clone size as missing; the rest say once, few, many or name a class of expanded clone.

once	TRBV7-6	TRBD1	TRBJ2-3	CASSLDRADTQYF	TGTGCCAGCAGCTTGGACAGGGCAGATACGCAGTATTTT
NA	TRBV6-1	NA	TRBJ2-7	CASSESLGQFYEQYF	TGTGCCAGCAGTGAATCGTTAGGACAGTTTTACGAGCAGTACTTC
NA	TRBV5-5	NA	TRBJ1-1	CASSSSRGSSEAFF	TGTGCCAGCAGCTCATCCCGGGGCTCGTCGGAAGCTTTCTTT
few	TRBV28	NA	TRBJ2-4	CASSSRQLAKNIQYF	TGTGCCAGCAGTTCCCGACAGCTAGCCAAAAACATTCAGTACTTC
NA	TRBV11-2	NA	TRBJ2-1	CASSLGSPLGEQFF	TGTGCCAGCAGCTTAGGTTCCCCTTTGGGGGAGCAGTTCTTC
NA	TRBV9	NA	TRBJ2-5	CASSVGTVQETQYF	TGTGCCAGCAGCGTAGGGACAGTACAAGAGACCCAGTACTTC
NA	TRBV4-1	TRBD2	TRBJ2-7	CASSPSGLLTYEQYF	TGCGCCAGCAGCCCGTCGGGACTATTAACCTACGAGCAGTACTTC
NA	TRBV4-1	TRBD2	TRBJ2-1	CASSQLGLAGARSYNEQFF	TGCGCCAGCAGCCAATTAGGACTAGCGGGAGCGAGGTCCTACAATGAGCAGTTCTTC
NA	TRBV11-2	NA	TRBJ1-1	CASSQRPGRDTEAFF	TGTGCCAGCAGCCAGAGGCCGGGGAGGGACACTGAAGCTTTCTTT
NA	TRBV11-2	NA	TRBJ1-2	CASSLESFLSGYTF	TGTGCCAGCAGCTTAGAGTCGTTTCTGAGTGGCTACACCTTC
NA	TRBV6-6	NA	TRBJ1-1	CAISESSQIEAFF	TGTGCCATCAGTGAGTCTTCTCAGATTGAAGCTTTCTTT
NA	TRBV4-1	TRBD2	TRBJ2-3	CASSLLAGNTDTQYF	TGCGCCAGCTCCCTACTAGCGGGAAACACAGATACGCAGTATTTT
NA	TRBV2	NA	TRBJ2-7	CASCEYGVNEQYF	TGTGCCAGCTGTGAATACGGGGTCAACGAGCAGTACTTC
NA	TRBV28	NA	TRBJ1-5	CASSDSGGSNQPQHF	TGTGCCAGCAGCGACTCCGGGGGTAGCAATCAGCCCCAGCATTTT
NA	TRBV5-1	TRBD1	TRBJ1-4	CASSRGQGTEKLFF	TGCGCCAGCAGCCGAGGACAGGGGACTGAAAAACTGTTTTTT
NA	TRBV27	TRBD2	TRBJ2-1	CASSSASGSLAYNEQFF	TGTGCCAGCAGTTCGGCTAGCGGGAGCCTAGCCTACAATGAGCAGTTCTTC
NA	TRBV28	NA	TRBJ1-1	CASSLRSGIAEAFF	TGTGCCAGCAGTTTGAGATCGGGGATCGCTGAAGCTTTCTTT